The 29 T cell receptor beta chains below were found in one sample sequenced in a study of shared clonotypes between healthy human individuals. Sequenced by immunoSEQ multiplex PCR; TCRdb stores in-frame clones only, minus some. The table has 2,500,000 or so clones, around 93% seen once. Specimen: naive CD4+ T cells from PBMCs. Subset denoted: CD45RA+ positively selected. Receptor source: a young man in good health. Some clones in this sample may be carry-over from other donors' samples.

The chain uses TRBV5-6 and TRBJ2-6; D is ambiguous. Germline lookup yields CDR1 SGHDT and CDR2 YYEEEE. The CDR3 consists of 15 residues. Trimming pared 0 bases from V and 0 bases from J, leaving 4 bases between. DNA for the CDR3: TGTGCCAGCAGCTTGGGAAACTCTGGGGCCAACGTCCTGACTTTC. This encodes CASSLGNSGANVLTF.

The J gene is TRBJ1-4, the V gene TRBV5-4; D is possibly TRBD1 (5 bases). The CDR3 is 14 amino acids. Germline V gene data show CDR1 as SGHNT and CDR2 as YYREEE (reference sequence). The V end lost 0 bases, the J end lost 6 bases, and 9 bases lay between the germline ends. CDR3 DNA: TGTGCCAGCAGCTTGGCAGGGAGAGATGAAAAACTGTTTTTT. It codes for CASSLAGRDEKLFF.

This clone was seen a few times. This chain links TRBV29-1 with TRBJ1-1, with TRBD1 as a possible D gene (6 bases). Germline CDR1 is SQVTM and CDR2 is ANQGSEA. The CDR3 length is 10 residues. V was clipped by 7 bases and J by 10 bases, with 13 bases between them. CDR3 sequence: CSGGGTRAFF. CDR3 coding DNA: TGCAGCGGAGGGGGGACTCGAGCTTTCTTT.

This chain joins TRBV2 and TRBJ1-1, with D perhaps TRBD1 (6 bases). Germline V gene sequence: CDR1 SNHLY, CDR2 FYNNEI. Trimming removed 6 bases from V and 4 bases from J, with 9 bases in between. The CDR3 extends over 12 amino acids. The DNA for the CDR3 is TGTGCCAGCAGGACGGACAGCACTGAAGCTTTCTTT. Its translation: CASRTDSTEAFF. Full variable domain (remainder filled in from reference TRBV2 and TRBJ1-1): EPEVTQTPSHQVTQMGQEVILRCVPISNHLYFYWYRQILGQKVEFLVSFYNNEISEKSEIFDDQFSVERPDGSNFTLKIRSTKLEDSAMYFCASRTDSTEAFFGQGTRLTVV.

This rearrangement joins TRBV9 to TRBJ2-3; 8 bases agree with TRBD2. The CDR3 totals 13 residues. The trim removed 7 bases at V and 0 bases at J, leaving 1 base unmatched. Germline V lookup: CDR1 SGDLS, CDR2 YYNGEE. The CDR3 DNA follows: TGTGCCAGCCAGCGGGAGAGCACAGATACGCAGTATTTT. Protein: CASQRESTDTQYF.

This chain uses TRBV5-1 with TRBJ2-1, with D possibly being TRBD1 (6 bases). Germline assignment: CDR1 SGHRS and CDR2 YFSETQ. The V end was cut by 0 bases, the J end by 8 bases, with 9 bases between. The CDR3 has 13 amino acids. In DNA form, the CDR3 reads TGCGCCAGCAGCTTGGCTAACAGGGATGAGCAGTTCTTC. Translation gives CASSLANRDEQFF.

Concerning this clone itself: Other nucleotide sequences from this sample produce the same CDR3. The J gene is TRBJ1-1, the V gene TRBV11-2; D gene unclear. Germline CDR1 is SGHAT and CDR2 is FQNNGV. V lost 2 bases to trimming and J lost 0 bases, with 4 bases between them. This CDR3 contains 13 residues. This CDR3 reads CASSLLLNTEAFF. The CDR3 DNA sequence: TGTGCCAGCAGCTTACTCCTGAACACTGAAGCTTTCTTT.

V is TRBV6-6 and J is TRBJ2-1; the D gene is possibly TRBD1 (6 bases). This CDR3 is built from 15 residues. Germline-derived CDR1 and CDR2 are MNHNY and SVGAGI (reference sequence). With 6 bases removed from V and 7 bases from J, the gap between germline ends came to 19 bases. The CDR3 nucleotides are TGTGCCAGCAGGGGCGGACAGCTCGGGAATAATGAGCAGTTCTTC. It yields the protein CASRGGQLGNNEQFF.

V gene TRBV6-4 combines with J gene TRBJ2-7, with a weak D call TRBD2 (5 bases). V dropped 3 bases and J dropped 2 bases, with 11 bases sitting between them. This CDR3 spans 14 amino acids. Germline assignment: CDR1 MRHNA and CDR2 SNTAGT. The CDR3 reads CASSECGLTYEQYF. CDR3 nucleotides: TGTGCCAGCAGTGAATGCGGGCTAACCTACGAGCAGTACTTC.

The chain uses TRBV5-8 and TRBJ1-5; the D gene is possibly TRBD1 (6 bases). Germline-derived CDR1 and CDR2 are SGHTS and YDEGEE. Trimming pared 7 bases from V and 0 bases from J, leaving 14 bases between. CDR3 length: 15 residues. CDR3 DNA sequence: TGTGCCAGCCGTGCCAGGGGTTATAGCAATCAGCCCCAGCATTTT. Encoded protein: CASRARGYSNQPQHF.

The chain links TRBV7-2 to TRBJ1-2; possibly TRBD1 for D (6 bases). The CDR3 length is 16 residues. The V gene's germline CDR1 is SGHTA and CDR2 FQGNSA. Trimming took 4 bases from V and 4 from J, leaving 19 bases between them. The CDR3 DNA follows: TGTGCCAGCAGCTACTCCGGGACACAAAACCCCTATGGCTACACCTTC. It encodes CASSYSGTQNPYGYTF.

For the CDR3, the DNA is TGCGCCAGCAGCCGCCGGGACAGGGGACCAGAGACCCAGTACTTC. Its translation: CASSRRDRGPETQYF. This chain links TRBV4-1 with TRBJ2-5; 10 bases fit TRBD1. J gave up 4 bases and V 4 bases, and 6 bases lay outside the gene matches. CDR1 is MGHRA, CDR2 YSYEKL, per germline. The CDR3 runs 15 residues.

The rearrangement joins TRBV4-1 to TRBJ2-7; TRBD1 matches 7 bases. The V segment lost 5 bases and the J segment 5 bases; nucleotides outside the gene matches: 12. Germline loops: CDR1 MGHRA, CDR2 YSYEKL. The CDR3 has 15 amino acids. The CDR3 loop is CASSKYGRGTDEQYF. DNA for the CDR3: TGCGCCAGCAGCAAATACGGCAGGGGGACCGACGAGCAGTACTTC.

The chain recombines TRBV5-5 with TRBJ2-4; TRBD1 aligns across 9 bases. The CDR3 spans 14 residues. Trimming removed 4 bases from V and 7 bases from J; junction bases left unmatched: 6. The germline CDR1 and CDR2 sequences are SGHKS and YYEKEE (reference sequence). The CDR3 is CASSRTGTGNIQYF. The CDR3 nucleotides are TGTGCCAGCAGCAGGACCGGGACAGGGAACATTCAGTACTTC.

The chain is built from TRBV28 and TRBJ2-5, with 7 bases fitting TRBD2. The length of the CDR3 is 14 residues. The V gene end was trimmed by 5 bases and the J gene end by 5 bases; junction bases not matched to a gene: 8. Germline V gives CDR1 MDHEN, CDR2 SYDVKM. In nucleotides, the CDR3 is TGTGCCAGCAGTACGAGGACTAGTAGGGAGACCCAGTACTTC. As protein: CASSTRTSRETQYF. Drawing the rest from reference TRBV28 and TRBJ2-5, the complete variable domain is DVKVTQSSRYLVKRTGEKVFLECVQDMDHENMFWYRQDPGLGLRLIYFSYDVKMKEKGDIPEGYSVSREKKERFSLILESASTNQTSMYLCASSTRTSRETQYFGPGTRLLVL.

This sequence joins TRBV6-1 and TRBJ1-5; D is unclear. V was shortened by 3 bases and J by 5 bases, with 14 bases between the two germline ends. Germline V gene data show CDR1 as MNHNS and CDR2 as SASEGT. The CDR3 spans 15 residues. The DNA for the CDR3 is TGTGCCAGCAGTGACTTGCGCAGCCAACATCAGCCCCAGCATTTT. Translated: CASSDLRSQHQPQHF.

This rearrangement joins TRBV6-5 to TRBJ2-6; 7 nucleotides align to TRBD1. Germline CDR1 reads MNHEY; CDR2 reads SVGAGI. The CDR3 is 15 amino acids. J gave up 0 bases and V 7 bases, and 3 bases lay outside the gene matches. This CDR3 is CASKGANSGANVLTF. The DNA for the CDR3 is TGTGCCAGCAAGGGGGCAAACTCTGGGGCCAACGTCCTGACTTTC.

This clone was counted a single time. The sample holds other DNA sequences that translate to the same CDR3. The rearrangement links TRBV28 to TRBJ2-6, with D possibly being TRBD1 (5 bases). Trimming stripped 2 bases from V and 1 base from J, with 6 bases between. Germline V gene data show CDR1 as MDHEN and CDR2 as SYDVKM. This CDR3 is built from 15 residues. The CDR3 spells CASSLQGSGANVLTF. The CDR3 nucleotides are TGTGCCAGCAGTTTACAGGGATCTGGGGCCAACGTCCTGACTTTC. Combining the CDR3 with reference TRBV28 and TRBJ2-6 gives the whole variable domain DVKVTQSSRYLVKRTGEKVFLECVQDMDHENMFWYRQDPGLGLRLIYFSYDVKMKEKGDIPEGYSVSREKKERFSLILESASTNQTSMYLCASSLQGSGANVLTFGAGSRLTVL.

The chain has TRBV28 and TRBJ1-6; 8 bases align to TRBD1. In germline, CDR1 is MDHEN, CDR2 SYDVKM. V shed 6 bases, J shed 0 bases, and the junction held 1 base outside the gene matches. There are 15 residues in the CDR3. The CDR3 DNA follows: TGTGCCAGCAGACAGGGGGGCTCCTATAATTCACCCCTCCACTTT. It translates to CASRQGGSYNSPLHF.

The chain links TRBV27 to TRBJ2-1, with a possible D match to TRBD1 (6 bases). The CDR3 is 15 residues long. CDR1 MNHEY and CDR2 SMNVEV come from the germline V gene (reference sequence). Trimming cost V 9 bases and J 0 bases, with 15 bases left between them. CDR3 DNA sequence: TGTGCCAGTCGATATCTGGACAGCTCCTACAATGAGCAGTTCTTC. Translating gives CASRYLDSSYNEQFF.

The chain has TRBV7-2 and TRBJ2-2; 12 bases are shared with TRBD2. V lost 6 bases to trimming and J lost 7 bases; unmatched junction nucleotides: 3. Germline loops: CDR1 SGHTA, CDR2 FQGNSA. The CDR3 spans 14 residues. CDR3 protein: CASSRTSGNGELFF. DNA of the CDR3: TGTGCCAGCAGTCGGACTAGCGGGAACGGGGAGCTGTTTTTT.

This chain connects TRBV9 to TRBJ2-1; D might be TRBD1 or TRBD2, each matching 5 bases. The V end was cut by 0 bases, the J end by 6 bases, with 13 bases between. Germline CDR1 and CDR2: SGDLS and YYNGEE. The CDR3 spans 15 residues. The CDR3 loop is CASSVATGLVNEQFF. CDR3 bases: TGTGCCAGCAGCGTAGCTACGGGGCTAGTCAATGAGCAGTTCTTC.

This sequence joins TRBV29-1 and TRBJ1-1, with D hard to call. Germline loops: CDR1 SQVTM, CDR2 ANQGSEA. V lost 4 bases and J lost 0, with 9 bases in between. The CDR3 is 13 amino acids. The CDR3, as DNA: TGCAGCGTTGGGCCGAGACTGAACACTGAAGCTTTCTTT. As protein: CSVGPRLNTEAFF.

This clone was detected only once. This chain joins TRBV5-1 and TRBJ2-1; the D is unclear. The V end was cut by 4 bases, the J end by 2 bases, with 10 bases between. CDR3 length: 14 amino acids. Germline CDR1 SGHRS, CDR2 YFSETQ. CDR3: CASSPQQAYNEQFF. CDR3 nucleotide sequence: TGCGCCAGCAGCCCCCAGCAGGCCTACAATGAGCAGTTCTTC.

The chain couples TRBV28 to TRBJ1-3; D gene uncertain. Trimming removed 7 bases at V and 1 base at J, with 2 bases between. Germline V gene data show CDR1 as MDHEN and CDR2 as SYDVKM. The CDR3 runs to 11 residues. The CDR3 is CASTSGNTIYF. DNA of the CDR3: TGTGCCAGCACTTCTGGAAACACCATATATTTT.

The V call is TRBV7-9, the J call TRBJ2-7, with TRBD1 matching 12 bases. V lost 5 bases, J lost 4 bases, and 9 bases stayed unmatched. This CDR3 contains 16 residues. The germline CDR1 and CDR2 sequences are SEHNR and FQNEAQ (reference sequence). The CDR3 spells CASSHPRDRGPYEQYF. For the CDR3, the DNA is TGTGCCAGCAGCCACCCCCGGGACAGGGGGCCTTACGAGCAGTACTTC.

This rearrangement joins TRBV5-4 to TRBJ2-2, with D possibly matching TRBD2 (6 bases). Germline V lookup: CDR1 SGHNT, CDR2 YYREEE (reference sequence). The CDR3 length is 15 residues. The V gene lost 3 bases and the J gene lost 4 bases, with 13 bases spanning the gap. The CDR3 sequence: CASSSQGGATGELFF. The CDR3 bases are TGTGCCAGCAGCTCCCAAGGAGGGGCCACCGGGGAGCTGTTTTTT.

The V and J genes are TRBV5-6 and TRBJ2-7; 10 nucleotides line up with TRBD1. Per the germline V gene, CDR1 is SGHDT and CDR2 is YYEEEE. Unmatched junction bases numbered 5, after V lost 4 bases and J lost 4 bases. The CDR3 loop spans 14 amino acids. The CDR3 coding sequence is TGTGCCAGCAGCCTACCGGGACAGGGGTACGAGCAGTACTTC. It translates to CASSLPGQGYEQYF.

J is TRBJ2-7 and V is TRBV11-2; TRBD2 matches at 8 bases. J lost 1 base, V lost 6 bases, and 8 bases had no gene match. This CDR3 is 15 amino acids long. Per the germline V gene, CDR1 is SGHAT and CDR2 is FQNNGV. The CDR3 DNA follows: TGTGCCAGCAGTCGCCCGGGACTAGTATCCTACGAGCAGTACTTC. This codes for CASSRPGLVSYEQYF. Filled out from reference TRBV11-2 and TRBJ2-7, the complete variable domain reads EAGVAQSPRYKIIEKRQSVAFWCNPISGHATLYWYQQILGQGPKLLIQFQNNGVVDDSQLPKDRFSAERLKGVDSTLKIQPAKLEDSAVYLCASSRPGLVSYEQYFGPGTRLTVT.